This T cell receptor beta chain originates from a study of cytomegalovirus exposure and HLA in healthy donors. PCR amplification relied on 60 Vbeta primers (plus 13 Jbeta primers). Assay used: immunoSEQ multiplex PCR; TCRdb lists only in-frame clones, some missing. Here the sample spans 150,000 to 200,000 clones, over 75% being singletons. Likely unrecorded immune exposures existed in these nominally healthy donors. Points on this clone: Antigen unknown.

Whole-study findings and limits: The study flagged around 160 TCR beta chains as cytomegalovirus-associated. In a later analysis, at a false discovery rate of 0.05, fewer than 20,000 TCR beta sequences matched HLA alleles.

The source material was PBMCs. The sequence derives from a girl in the first two years of life in good health and CMV-seronegative.

CDR3 nucleotide sequence: TGTGCCAGCAGCGTAAGCGGGGGGGCCGATGAGACCCAGTACTTC. Protein product: CASSVSGGADETQYF. The rearrangement links TRBV9 to TRBJ2-5; 10 bases line up with TRBD2. The CDR3 is 15 amino acids. V lost 1 base to trimming and J lost 5 bases; unmatched junction nucleotides: 5. Germline CDR1 reads SGDLS; CDR2 reads YYNGEE.